Presented here are 6 T cell receptor beta chains from one specimen sequenced in a study of T cell responses to AZD1222 COVID-19 vaccine. Profiling relied on immunoSEQ multiplex PCR, and the TCRdb table lists in-frame clones only, not all of them. The table records approximately 270,000 clones, around 93% of them present only once. Sample: peripheral blood, taken 28 days after the second AZD1222 dose. These receptors all stem from an adult who received the AZD1222 COVID-19 vaccine.

This chain uses TRBV13 with TRBJ2-3; 8 bases map to TRBD1. The trim removed 5 bases at V and 3 bases at J, leaving 7 bases unmatched. Germline CDR1 is PRHDT and CDR2 is FYEKMQ (reference sequence). The CDR3 has 15 residues. CDR3 DNA sequence: TGTGCCAGCAGCCCAGGACAGGGAAGGACAGATACGCAGTATTTT. Its protein product is CASSPGQGRTDTQYF.

This clone was counted once. The chain joins TRBV28 to TRBJ1-1, with 8 bases identical to TRBD1. Unmatched junction bases numbered 14, after V lost 7 bases and J lost 1 base. Germline V gene data show CDR1 as MDHEN and CDR2 as SYDVKM. The CDR3 sequence is 17 residues long. The CDR3, as DNA: TGTGCCAGCATCCCCGCAGGGGGCGCGAATTGGAACACTGAAGCTTTCTTT. Translated, it gives CASIPAGGANWNTEAFF.

The chain has TRBV2 and TRBJ1-3; 7 bases are shared with TRBD1. V lost 4 bases, J lost 0 bases, and 6 bases stayed unmatched. Germline CDR1 is SNHLY and CDR2 is FYNNEI. The CDR3 is 16 residues long. CDR3 in amino acids: CASSVGTASSGNTIYF. The CDR3 DNA reads TGTGCCAGCAGTGTGGGGACAGCCAGCTCTGGAAACACCATATATTTT.

This sequence joins TRBV11-3 and TRBJ2-7; D might be TRBD2 (6 bases). Germline CDR1 and CDR2: SGHNT and YENEEA. Trimming removed 4 bases at V and 1 base at J, with 8 bases between. The CDR3 has 13 amino acids. DNA of the CDR3: TGTGCCAGCAGCTGGGGGGAGTCCTACGAGCAGTACTTC. As protein: CASSWGESYEQYF.

This chain joins TRBV6-5 and TRBJ2-5, with 9 bases lining up with TRBD2. V trimming: 10 bases; J trimming: 2 bases; junction bases outside the gene matches: 8. CDR1 and CDR2 (germline): MNHEY, SVGAGI. CDR3 length: 14 residues. CDR3 in DNA: TGTGCCACCAGGACTAGCGCGGATCAAGAGACCCAGTACTTC. Translating gives CATRTSADQETQYF.

The chain uses TRBV28 and TRBJ2-7; TRBD1 matches 7 bases. V shed 3 bases, J shed 3 bases, and the junction held 11 bases outside the gene matches. CDR3 size: 16 residues. Germline values: CDR1 MDHEN, CDR2 SYDVKM. This CDR3 reads CASSFNPTGNLYEQYF. The CDR3 DNA reads as TGTGCCAGCAGTTTCAACCCGACAGGGAATCTCTACGAGCAGTACTTC.